The 28 T cell receptor beta chains below all came from one sample that was sequenced in a study of regulatory T cells in long-lasting Graves disease. Library construction for TCR beta used iRepertoire HTBI primers and Arm-PCR of CDR3 regions. TCRdb fed the multiplex PCR reads into MiXCR, producing one record per CDR3 protein. The sample yields 550,000 to 700,000 distinct CDR3 sequences, about 16% seen once. As for time point: newly diagnosed GD, antithyroid drugs for less than 3 months. From PBMCs, RNA was extracted and then used to make the TCR library. These sequences were also reported in another study, on T cells in Graves' hyperthyroidism and ophthalmopathy.

Sequencing used peripheral blood mononuclear cells (PBMCs), obtained at new diagnosis, from a patient treated with antithyroid drugs. The receptors were gathered from a young man with Graves disease.

Many counts were recorded for this clonotype. This chain joins TRBV10-3 and TRBJ2-7; unclear D gene. CDR3 length: 12 amino acids. V gave up 2 bases and J gave up 0 bases, with 2 bases separating them. Germline-derived CDR1 and CDR2 are ENHRY and SYGVKD. DNA for the CDR3: TGTGCCATCAGTGAGGCCTCCTACGAGCAGTACTTC. It specifies CAISEASYEQYF.

About this clonotype: A read error may be the cause here, since a much bigger clone is one base away. The J gene is TRBJ1-5, the V gene TRBV27, with a weak D call TRBD1 (5 bases). This CDR3 has 15 amino acids. Trimming shortened V by 4 bases and J by 6 bases, and 16 bases separated the two germline ends. Germline assignment: CDR1 MNHEY and CDR2 SMNVEV (reference sequence). Here the CDR3 DNA reads TGTGCCAGCAGTTATTCATCGGGACGCAGTCAGCCCCAGCATTTT. Protein product: CASSYSSGRSQPQHF.

The J gene is TRBJ2-3, the V gene TRBV19, with 9 positions matching TRBD1. The CDR3 totals 15 residues. Germline V gives CDR1 LNHDA, CDR2 SQIVND (reference sequence). The J segment lost 4 bases and the V segment lost 6 bases, leaving 8 bases of the junction unmatched. In DNA form, the CDR3 reads TGTGCCAGTAGAACGGGACAGGGCATCCCAGATACGCAGTATTTT. Translated, it gives CASRTGQGIPDTQYF.

This clonotype was observed at least ten times. V is TRBV12-3 or TRBV12-4 and J is TRBJ2-2; D gene uncertain. The CDR3 has 15 residues. Trimming removed 3 bases from V and 1 base from J, with 9 bases in between. This CDR3 is CASSFAGWNTGELFF. The CDR3, as DNA: TGTGCCAGCAGTTTTGCCGGGTGGAACACCGGGGAGCTGTTTTTT.

The table lists this clonotype with many counts. The rearrangement uses TRBV29-1 and TRBJ2-1; TRBD2 agrees at 11 bases. Germline CDR1 is SQVTM and CDR2 is ANQGSEA. The CDR3 totals 13 residues. V lost 6 bases to trimming and J lost 10 bases; unmatched junction nucleotides: 8. CDR3 bases: TGCAGCGTAGATAGCGGGAGGGTACGGGAGCAGTTCTTC. This codes for CSVDSGRVREQFF.

In DNA form, the CDR3 reads TGCAGTGCTAGAGACAGGGGGGGGCCAGATACGCAGTATTTT. Translation: CSARDRGGPDTQYF. The gene calls are TRBV20-1 and TRBJ2-3; D is tentatively TRBD1 or TRBD2 (7 bases each). V was shortened by 0 bases and J by 4 bases, with 11 bases between the two germline ends. This CDR3 is built from 14 residues. From germline, CDR1 is DFQATT and CDR2 SNEGSKA (reference sequence).

This clonotype was counted between two and nine times. The chain couples TRBV5-4 to TRBJ2-7; 8 nucleotides align to TRBD1. CDR1 and CDR2 (germline): SGHNT, YYREEE (reference sequence). This CDR3 contains 14 residues. Trimming removed 4 bases from V and 1 base from J; junction bases left unmatched: 4. The CDR3 loop is CASSRGQDSYEQYF. The DNA of the CDR3 is TGTGCCAGCAGCCGGGGACAGGATTCCTACGAGCAGTACTTC.

This clonotype appeared many times. The chain employs TRBV7-3 and TRBJ2-3, with 10 bases fitting TRBD2. From germline, CDR1 is SGHTA and CDR2 FQGTGA. Trimming removed 6 bases from V and 8 bases from J; junction bases left unmatched: 5. This CDR3 spans 13 amino acids. The CDR3 DNA reads as TGTGCCAGCAGTTCCGGACTAGCGGCTACGCAGTATTTT. Its translation is CASSSGLAATQYF.

This clonotype was seen repeatedly, ten times or more. The rearrangement uses TRBV11-2 and TRBJ2-7; D gene ambiguous. The germline CDR1 and CDR2 sequences are SGHAT and FQNNGV. The CDR3 is 15 amino acids. The germline V and J ends were trimmed by 0 bases and 10 bases, with 19 bases remaining between them. Here the CDR3 reads CASSLEATYSSEQYF. The CDR3 region has the DNA TGTGCCAGCAGCTTAGAGGCGACATATTCTTCCGAACAGTACTTC. Full variable domain (remainder filled in from reference TRBV11-2 and TRBJ2-7): EAGVAQSPRYKIIEKRQSVAFWCNPISGHATLYWYQQILGQGPKLLIQFQNNGVVDDSQLPKDRFSAERLKGVDSTLKIQPAKLEDSAVYLCASSLEATYSSEQYFGPGTRLTVT.

The sample holds many counts of this clonotype. The rearrangement joins TRBV30 to TRBJ1-4; 7 nucleotides agree with TRBD1. The V gene's germline CDR1 is GTSNPN and CDR2 SVGIG (reference sequence). The length of the CDR3 is 13 residues. V trimming: 5 bases; J trimming: 2 bases; junction bases outside the gene matches: 2. This CDR3 reads CAWAGQTNEKLFF. The CDR3 DNA is TGTGCCTGGGCGGGACAGACTAATGAAAAACTGTTTTTT.

This chain uses TRBV20-1 with TRBJ2-5, with D perhaps being TRBD1 or TRBD2 (5 bases each). Germline V gives CDR1 DFQATT, CDR2 SNEGSKA (reference sequence). Trimming removed 1 base at V and 5 bases at J, with 20 bases between. The CDR3 length is 16 residues. CDR3 in amino acids: CSARAPRRAGLETQYF. The CDR3 DNA is TGCAGTGCTAGAGCCCCCCGGCGGGCAGGGCTGGAGACCCAGTACTTC.

This clonotype was counted ten times or more. V is TRBV6-1 and J is TRBJ1-1, with 7 bases matching TRBD1. This CDR3 is 15 amino acids long. The V segment lost 5 bases and the J segment 7 bases; nucleotides outside the gene matches: 13. Germline V gene lookup returns CDR1 MNHNS and CDR2 SASEGT. CDR3 in DNA: TGTGCCAGCAGTCCACGACAGGGAGGCATCGGTGAAGCTTTCTTT. Translation: CASSPRQGGIGEAFF.

V usage is TRBV10-1 and J usage is TRBJ2-6, with unresolved D. V lost 4 bases, J lost 0 bases, and 13 bases lay in between. The CDR3 has 17 residues. Germline V gene sequence: CDR1 WNHNN, CDR2 SYGVQD (reference sequence). The CDR3 region has the DNA TGCGCCAGCAGTGTAGGAGACGGGTCCTCTGGGGCCAACGTCCTGACTTTC. Amino acids: CASSVGDGSSGANVLTF.

This clonotype showed up many times. The chain uses TRBV2 and TRBJ2-1, with D unclear. This CDR3 comprises 13 residues. Germline values: CDR1 SNHLY, CDR2 FYNNEI. Trimming shortened V by 4 bases and J by 5 bases, and 9 bases separated the two germline ends. This chain's CDR3 is CASSGDKDNEQFF. CDR3 in DNA: TGTGCCAGCAGTGGTGACAAGGACAATGAGCAGTTCTTC.

The sample holds many counts of this clonotype. CDR3 loop: CASSTLGSNEKLFF. In DNA, the CDR3 is TGTGCCAGCAGTACCTTGGGCAGTAATGAAAAACTGTTTTTT. The V gene is TRBV27, the J gene TRBJ1-4; D unclear. Germline V gives CDR1 MNHEY, CDR2 SMNVEV (reference sequence). Trimming pared 5 bases from V and 4 bases from J, leaving 11 bases between. This CDR3 is 14 amino acids long. Drawing the rest from reference TRBV27 and TRBJ1-4, the complete variable domain is EAQVTQNPRYLITVTGKKLTVTCSQNMNHEYMSWYRQDPGLGLRQIYYSMNVEVTDKGDVPEGYKVSRKEKRNFPLILESPSPNQTSLYFCASSTLGSNEKLFFGSGTQLSVL.

Ten or more counts support this clonotype. The gene calls are TRBV10-3 and TRBJ1-3, with 8 bases identical to TRBD1. J was trimmed by 0 bases and V by 4 bases; bases with no gene match: 8. Germline lookup yields CDR1 ENHRY and CDR2 SYGVKD. The CDR3 is made up of 17 amino acids. The DNA of the CDR3 is TGTGCCATCAGTGTTGACTACGGGACAGGCTCTGGAAACACCATATATTTT. Translated: CAISVDYGTGSGNTIYF.

This clonotype was counted between two and nine times. J is TRBJ2-3 and V is TRBV19; TRBD1 agrees at 9 bases. The CDR3 is made up of 16 amino acids. Germline-derived CDR1 and CDR2 are LNHDA and SQIVND (reference sequence). After removal of 5 bases from V and 0 bases from J, the junction contained 6 bases not matched to a gene. The CDR3 here is CASSGTGGRSTDTQYF. The CDR3 DNA sequence: TGTGCCAGTAGTGGAACAGGGGGCAGGAGCACAGATACGCAGTATTTT.

The genes are TRBV10-3 and TRBJ2-7, with 7 bases identical to TRBD2. The CDR3 spans 16 residues. CDR1 and CDR2 (germline): ENHRY, SYGVKD. J was trimmed by 0 bases and V by 2 bases; bases with no gene match: 7. This chain's CDR3 is CAISEGGLDNSYEQYF. The CDR3 nucleotides are TGTGCCATCAGTGAGGGAGGACTAGATAACTCCTACGAGCAGTACTTC.

This clonotype was seen a few times. This chain uses TRBV5-1 with TRBJ2-3; D remains unclear. This CDR3 contains 14 residues. V was clipped by 4 bases and J by 0 bases, with 9 bases between them. Germline CDR1 reads SGHRS; CDR2 reads YFSETQ. CDR3: CASSGTTSTDTQYF. The CDR3 DNA is TGCGCCAGCAGCGGCACGACTAGCACAGATACGCAGTATTTT.

This clonotype turned up a few times. The genes are TRBV24-1 and TRBJ2-1, with 7 bases fitting TRBD1. The V and J ends lost 2 bases and 12 bases, in that order; junction bases with no gene match: 12. From germline, CDR1 is KGHDR and CDR2 SFDVKD. The CDR3 sequence is 15 residues long. The CDR3 nucleotides are TGTGCCACCAGTGATTCCGGGACAGCCCTTAGGCCGCAGTTCTTC. Its protein product is CATSDSGTALRPQFF.

This clonotype was seen ten or more times. This chain uses TRBV27 with TRBJ2-2; the match to TRBD1 covers 7 bases. The trim removed 3 bases at V and 7 bases at J, leaving 5 bases unmatched. Germline CDR1 and CDR2: MNHEY and SMNVEV (reference sequence). The CDR3 runs to 14 residues. Written as DNA, the CDR3 is TGTGCCAGCAGTTTGACAGGGACGGGCGGGGAGCTGTTTTTT. This sequence encodes CASSLTGTGGELFF.

Comment on this clonotype: It may be a read error: a sequence one base away is much more abundant. The CDR3 DNA reads TGTGCCAGCAGCGTAGTGGACGGGGAGCTGTTTTTT. The encoded protein is CASSVVDGELFF. This chain connects TRBV9 to TRBJ2-2; D remains ambiguous. Germline CDR1 reads SGDLS; CDR2 reads YYNGEE. V was trimmed by 0 bases and J by 7 bases, leaving 4 bases between them. CDR3 size: 12 residues.

This clonotype was seen repeatedly, ten times or more. The chain has TRBV27 and TRBJ1-1; D uncertain. With 5 bases removed from V and 3 bases from J, the gap between germline ends came to 16 bases. The CDR3 totals 15 residues. Looked up from germline, CDR1 is MNHEY and CDR2 is SMNVEV (reference sequence). CDR3 region: CASSLRRVLYTEAFF. CDR3 sequence (DNA): TGTGCCAGCAGTCTAAGAAGGGTACTGTACACTGAAGCTTTCTTT.

This clonotype was observed at least ten times. The chain's CDR3 is CASSAHSTDTQYF. CDR3 bases: TGTGCCAGCAGTGCCCACAGCACAGATACGCAGTATTTT. The J gene is TRBJ2-3, the V gene TRBV6-1; no definite D call. Germline CDR1 is MNHNS and CDR2 is SASEGT. The CDR3 is made up of 13 amino acids. V dropped 4 bases and J dropped 0 bases, with 5 bases sitting between them.

This clonotype has a count of ten or more. The V and J genes are TRBV30 and TRBJ2-7; D uncertain. Germline CDR1 GTSNPN, CDR2 SVGIG (reference sequence). Trimming left V 0 bases short and J 1 base short, with 10 bases between. The CDR3 contains 14 residues. This chain's CDR3 is CAWSVGAPSYEQYF. In DNA, the CDR3 is TGTGCCTGGAGTGTGGGTGCCCCTTCCTACGAGCAGTACTTC.

This clonotype was detected ten times or more. V usage is TRBV7-6 and J usage is TRBJ2-1; maybe TRBD2 (5 bases). CDR1 and CDR2 from the germline V gene are SGHVS and FNYEAQ. V lost 3 bases and J lost 1, with 22 bases in between. CDR3 size: 19 residues. This chain's CDR3 is CASSLRLAGVPGSYNEQFF. In DNA, the CDR3 is TGTGCCAGCAGCTTGCGGCTAGCAGGCGTGCCTGGGTCCTACAATGAGCAGTTCTTC.

The table lists this clonotype with many counts. The chain has TRBV7-9 and TRBJ2-1, with TRBD2 as a possible D gene (6 bases). V gave up 1 base and J gave up 5 bases, with 12 bases separating them. In germline, CDR1 is SEHNR, CDR2 FQNEAQ (reference sequence). The CDR3 loop spans 15 amino acids. The CDR3 nucleotides are TGTGCCAGCAGCTTAGGTGGGACTCCGGACAATGAGCAGTTCTTC. Translating it yields CASSLGGTPDNEQFF.

The chain carries TRBV7-9 and TRBJ2-5, with no clear D. The V gene's germline CDR1 is SEHNR and CDR2 FQNEAQ (reference sequence). The CDR3 runs 12 residues. With 5 bases removed from V and 4 bases from J, the gap between germline ends came to 8 bases. CDR3 in amino acids: CASSQLGETQYF. CDR3 in DNA: TGTGCCAGCAGCCAGCTTGGAGAGACCCAGTACTTC. Drawing the rest from reference TRBV7-9 and TRBJ2-5, the complete variable domain is DTGVSQNPRHKITKRGQNVTFRCDPISEHNRLYWYRQTLGQGPEFLTYFQNEAQLEKSRLLSDRFSAERPKGSFSTLEIQRTEQGDSAMYLCASSQLGETQYFGPGTRLLVL.